This T cell receptor beta chain was found in a study of molecular identifiers for immune sequencing clone quantification. Researchers sorted naive CD8 T cells as cells that were CD8+CD4-CCR7+CD45RA+. This clonotype was seen more than once but under ten times. TCRdb recomputed calls from the PCR reads with MiXCR, one row per CDR3 protein. The sample contains about 510,000 distinct CDR3 sequences, roughly 23% of which appear only once. Sequences were obtained from naive CD8+ T cells from blood, with Jurkat cell RNA spiked in. Sample subset: FACS-sorted CD8+CD4-CCR7+CD45RA+ naive T cells. This clonotype was sampled from a human donor in good health. Some libraries in this study had Jurkat cell RNA spiked in.

The CDR3 DNA is TGTGCCAGCAGTTTATCGGTCGGGATTCAAGAGACCCAGTACTTC. Amino acids: CASSLSVGIQETQYF. The V gene is TRBV27, the J gene TRBJ2-5, with D possibly TRBD2 on 5 matching bases. The V end was cut by 0 bases, the J end by 2 bases, with 10 bases between. There are 15 residues in the CDR3. Germline values: CDR1 MNHEY, CDR2 SMNVEV (reference sequence).